This T cell receptor (beta chain) was observed in a study of identical twins. V lost 6 bases to trimming and J lost 5 bases, with 20 bases between them. The CDR3 spans 15 residues. The germline gives CDR1 MNHEY, CDR2 SVGEGT. Among all donors, each was a healthy Caucasian. In this sample, this clonotype turned up a few times. The target antigen is unknown. Broader study findings: Out-of-frame TCR alpha sharing observed in monozygotic twins exceeded model estimates.

It was template switching that added a universal primer site, and there were unique molecular identifiers on the cDNA. TCRdb itself ran the 5' RACE reads through MiXCR, one entry per CDR3 protein. Among approximately 280,000 distinct CDR3 sequences listed, roughly 8.6% were seen once. A further study also used this sample, focusing on yellow fever vaccine responses in identical twins.

V gene TRBV6-2 or TRBV6-3 combines with J gene TRBJ2-7; tentative D call: TRBD2 (6 bases). The TCR sequence derives from a woman in her late teens or twenties in good health. Source material: memory (CD45RO+) T cells sorted from blood. CDR3 sequence reads: CASRGRNGGIDEQYF. The DNA for the CDR3 is TGTGCCAGCAGGGGACGAAACGGGGGAATTGACGAGCAGTACTTC.